This note documents a single TCR beta chain sequence. What it recognizes is unknown. Clones were sequenced by immunoSEQ multiplex PCR, and TCRdb holds only the in-frame ones, with some missing. The sample has approximately 47,000 clones, less than 90% seen once. This specimen belongs to a study of lymphopenia after photon versus proton radiotherapy. Findings and caveats of the study: A bigger post-nadir fall in TCR diversity correlated inversely with survival time in deceased patients. Photon-treated patients lost naive T cells and TCR diversity; proton-treated stayed stable. After the lymphocyte nadir, photon-treated repertoires showed oligoclonal expansion, especially of CD8+ Temra cells.

The TCR comes from a man aged 35-49 years with gastric cancer. The sample was peripheral blood, taken from a patient treated with photon-based radiotherapy.

CDR3 in DNA: TGTGCCAGCAGTTCCTCCCTGATCGCTGGAAACACCATATATTTT. Translating it yields CASSSSLIAGNTIYF. The chain uses TRBV6-6 and TRBJ1-3; the D is unclear. Trimming left V 4 bases short and J 2 bases short, with 12 bases between. Germline CDR1 MNHNY, CDR2 SVGAGI (reference sequence). This CDR3 has 15 residues.